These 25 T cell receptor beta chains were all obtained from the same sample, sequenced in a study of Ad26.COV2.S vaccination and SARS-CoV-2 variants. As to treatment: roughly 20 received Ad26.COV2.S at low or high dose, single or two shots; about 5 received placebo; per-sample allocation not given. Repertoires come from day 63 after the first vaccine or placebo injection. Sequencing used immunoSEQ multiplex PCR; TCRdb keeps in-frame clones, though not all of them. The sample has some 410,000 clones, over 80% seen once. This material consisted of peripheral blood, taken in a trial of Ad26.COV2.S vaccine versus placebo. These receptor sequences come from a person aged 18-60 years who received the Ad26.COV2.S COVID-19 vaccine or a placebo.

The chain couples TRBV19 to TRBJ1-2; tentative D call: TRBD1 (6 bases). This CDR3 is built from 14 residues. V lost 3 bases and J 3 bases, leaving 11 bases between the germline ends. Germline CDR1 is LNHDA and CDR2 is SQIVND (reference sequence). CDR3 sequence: CASSIMTGYYGYTF. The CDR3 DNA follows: TGTGCCAGTAGTATCATGACAGGATACTATGGCTACACCTTC.

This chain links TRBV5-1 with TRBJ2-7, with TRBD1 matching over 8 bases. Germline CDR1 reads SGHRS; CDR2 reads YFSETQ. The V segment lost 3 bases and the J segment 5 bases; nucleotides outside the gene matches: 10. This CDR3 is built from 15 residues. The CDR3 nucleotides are TGCGCCAGCAGCTCCTCAGGGGGCAGTCCGGACGAGCAGTACTTC. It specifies CASSSSGGSPDEQYF.

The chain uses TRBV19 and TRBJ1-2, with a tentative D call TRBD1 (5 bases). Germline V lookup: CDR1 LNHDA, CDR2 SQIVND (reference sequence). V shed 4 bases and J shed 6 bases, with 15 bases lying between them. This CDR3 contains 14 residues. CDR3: CASSKAGKIDGYTF. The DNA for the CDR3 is TGTGCCAGTAGTAAAGCAGGGAAGATTGATGGCTACACCTTC.

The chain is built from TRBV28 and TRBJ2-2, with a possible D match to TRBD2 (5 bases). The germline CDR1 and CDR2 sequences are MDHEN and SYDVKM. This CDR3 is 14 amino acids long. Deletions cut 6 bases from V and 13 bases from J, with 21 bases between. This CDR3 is CASSSPRTAVGLFF. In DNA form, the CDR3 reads TGTGCCAGCAGCTCCCCCCGGACTGCGGTAGGGCTGTTTTTT.

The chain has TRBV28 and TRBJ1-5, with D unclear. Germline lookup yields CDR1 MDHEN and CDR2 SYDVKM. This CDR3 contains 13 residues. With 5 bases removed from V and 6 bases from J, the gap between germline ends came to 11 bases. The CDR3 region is CASSARLGQPQHF. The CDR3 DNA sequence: TGTGCCAGCAGTGCCCGCCTGGGTCAGCCCCAGCATTTT.

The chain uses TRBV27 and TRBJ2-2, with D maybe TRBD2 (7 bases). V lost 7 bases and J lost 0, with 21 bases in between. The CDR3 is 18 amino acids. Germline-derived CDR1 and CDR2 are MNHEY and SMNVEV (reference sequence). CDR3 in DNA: TGTGCCAGCATACTAACGGGGGGCCTAATCGCGAACACCGGGGAGCTGTTTTTT. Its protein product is CASILTGGLIANTGELFF.

The CDR3 loop reads CATMRLGATGELFF. CDR3 nucleotide sequence: TGTGCCACCATGCGGCTCGGGGCCACCGGGGAGCTGTTTTTT. The rearrangement links TRBV19 to TRBJ2-2; D may match TRBD1 or TRBD2 (5 bases each). CDR3 length: 14 residues. Germline loops: CDR1 LNHDA, CDR2 SQIVND (reference sequence). V was pared by 10 bases and J by 4 bases, with 16 bases between. Full variable domain (rest looked up from reference TRBV19 and TRBJ2-2): DGGITQSPKYLFRKEGQNVTLSCEQNLNHDAMYWYRQDPGQGLRLIYYSQIVNDFQKGDIAEGYSVSREKKESFPLTVTSAQKNPTAFYLCATMRLGATGELFFGEGSRLTVL.

Here the CDR3 reads CASEAGSNQPQHF. CDR3 DNA sequence: TGTGCCTCTGAGGCAGGCTCGAATCAGCCCCAGCATTTT. The rearrangement uses TRBV2 and TRBJ1-5; D gene unclear. This CDR3 spans 13 amino acids. Trimming removed 11 bases from V and 4 bases from J, with 15 bases in between. Germline CDR1 reads SNHLY; CDR2 reads FYNNEI.

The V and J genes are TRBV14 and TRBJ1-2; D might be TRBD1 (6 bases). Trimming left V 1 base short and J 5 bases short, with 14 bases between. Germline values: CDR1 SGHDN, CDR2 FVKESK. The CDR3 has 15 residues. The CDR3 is CASSQVGGLGYGYTF. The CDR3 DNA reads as TGTGCCAGCAGCCAAGTTGGGGGGCTCGGGTATGGCTACACCTTC.

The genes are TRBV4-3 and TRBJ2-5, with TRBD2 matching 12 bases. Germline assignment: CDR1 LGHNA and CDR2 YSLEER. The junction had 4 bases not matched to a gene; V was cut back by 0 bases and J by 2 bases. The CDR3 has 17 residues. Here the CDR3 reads CASSQELAGGEQETQYF. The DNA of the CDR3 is TGCGCCAGCAGCCAAGAACTAGCGGGGGGCGAACAAGAGACCCAGTACTTC.

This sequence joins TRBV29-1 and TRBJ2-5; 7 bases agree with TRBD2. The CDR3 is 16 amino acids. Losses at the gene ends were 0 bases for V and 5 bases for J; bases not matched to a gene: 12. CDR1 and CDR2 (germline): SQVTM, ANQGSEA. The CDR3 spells CSVEDWGGGSYETQYF. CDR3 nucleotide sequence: TGCAGCGTTGAAGATTGGGGCGGGGGTTCCTACGAGACCCAGTACTTC.

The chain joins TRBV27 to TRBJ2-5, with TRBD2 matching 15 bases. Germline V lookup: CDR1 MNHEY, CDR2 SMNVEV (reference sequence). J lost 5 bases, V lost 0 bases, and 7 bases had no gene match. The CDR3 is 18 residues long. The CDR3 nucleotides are TGTGCCAGCAGTTTATCGGGGACTAGCGGGGGGCGGTGGGAGACCCAGTACTTC. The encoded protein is CASSLSGTSGGRWETQYF.

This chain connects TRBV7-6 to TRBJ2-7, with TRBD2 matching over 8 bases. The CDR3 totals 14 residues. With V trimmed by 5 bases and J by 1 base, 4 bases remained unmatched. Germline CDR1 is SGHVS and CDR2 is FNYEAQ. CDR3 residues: CASSARGGSYEQYF. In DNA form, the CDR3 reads TGTGCCAGCAGCGCTCGGGGGGGGTCCTACGAGCAGTACTTC.

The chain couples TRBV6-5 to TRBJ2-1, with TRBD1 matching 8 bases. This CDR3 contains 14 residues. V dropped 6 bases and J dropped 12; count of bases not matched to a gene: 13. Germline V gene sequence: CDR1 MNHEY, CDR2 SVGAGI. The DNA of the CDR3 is TGTGCCAGCAGGACGACAGGGGAGTTTTCAGGGCAGTTCTTC. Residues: CASRTTGEFSGQFF.

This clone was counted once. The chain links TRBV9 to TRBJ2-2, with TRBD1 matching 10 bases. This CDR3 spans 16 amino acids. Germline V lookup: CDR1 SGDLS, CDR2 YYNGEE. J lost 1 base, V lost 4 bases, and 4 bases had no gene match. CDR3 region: CASSTRTGGNTGELFF. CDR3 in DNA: TGTGCCAGCAGCACACGGACAGGGGGGAACACCGGGGAGCTGTTTTTT. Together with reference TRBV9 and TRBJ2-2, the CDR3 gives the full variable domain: DSGVTQTPKHLITATGQRVTLRCSPRSGDLSVYWYQQSLDQGLQFLIQYYNGEERAKGNILERFSAQQFPDLHSELNLSSLELGDSALYFCASSTRTGGNTGELFFGEGSRLTVL.

CDR3 region: CASSYSDGVANIQYF. CDR3 in DNA: TGTGCCAGCAGTTACTCCGATGGGGTTGCAAACATTCAGTACTTC. This rearrangement joins TRBV6-5 to TRBJ2-4; unclear D gene. The CDR3 runs to 15 residues. The V gene lost 0 bases and the J gene lost 6 bases, with 12 bases spanning the gap. The V gene's germline CDR1 is MNHEY and CDR2 SVGAGI.

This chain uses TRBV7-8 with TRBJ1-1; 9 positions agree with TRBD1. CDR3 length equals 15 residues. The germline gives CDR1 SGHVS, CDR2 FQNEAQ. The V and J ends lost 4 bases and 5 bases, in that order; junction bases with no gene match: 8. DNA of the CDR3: TGTGCCAGCAGCTGGAACAGGGGGCGCAGAACTGAAGCTTTCTTT. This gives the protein CASSWNRGRRTEAFF.

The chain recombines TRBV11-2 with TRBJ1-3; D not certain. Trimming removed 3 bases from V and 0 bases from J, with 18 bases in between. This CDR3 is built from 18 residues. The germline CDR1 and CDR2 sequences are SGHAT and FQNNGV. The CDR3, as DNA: TGTGCCAGCAGCTTGTCCGTTCTAAGGGTTTCCTCTGGAAACACCATATATTTT. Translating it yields CASSLSVLRVSSGNTIYF.

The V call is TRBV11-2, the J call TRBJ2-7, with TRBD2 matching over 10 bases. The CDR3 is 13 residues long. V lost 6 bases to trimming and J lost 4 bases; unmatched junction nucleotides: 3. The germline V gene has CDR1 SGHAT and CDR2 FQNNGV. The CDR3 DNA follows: TGTGCCAGCAGTATAGCGGGGGGTTACGAGCAGTACTTC. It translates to CASSIAGGYEQYF. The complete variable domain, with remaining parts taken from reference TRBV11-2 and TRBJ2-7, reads EAGVAQSPRYKIIEKRQSVAFWCNPISGHATLYWYQQILGQGPKLLIQFQNNGVVDDSQLPKDRFSAERLKGVDSTLKIQPAKLEDSAVYLCASSIAGGYEQYFGPGTRLTVT.

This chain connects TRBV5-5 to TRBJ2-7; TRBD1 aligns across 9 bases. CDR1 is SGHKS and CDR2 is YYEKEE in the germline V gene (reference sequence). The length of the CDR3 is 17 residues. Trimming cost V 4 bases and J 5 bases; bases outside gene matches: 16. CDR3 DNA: TGTGCCAGCAGCCCCTCTCCCGGGACAGGGAGTGTCAACGAGCAGTACTTC. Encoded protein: CASSPSPGTGSVNEQYF.

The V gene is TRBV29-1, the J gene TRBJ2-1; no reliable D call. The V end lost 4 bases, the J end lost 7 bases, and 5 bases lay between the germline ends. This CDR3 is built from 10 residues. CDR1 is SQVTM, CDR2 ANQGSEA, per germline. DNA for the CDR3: TGCAGCGTTGTCCCGAATGAGCAGTTCTTC. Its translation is CSVVPNEQFF.

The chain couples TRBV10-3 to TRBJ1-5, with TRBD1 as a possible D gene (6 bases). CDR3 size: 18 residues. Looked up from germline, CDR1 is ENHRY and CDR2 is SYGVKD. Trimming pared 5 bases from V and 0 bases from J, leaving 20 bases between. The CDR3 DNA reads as TGTGCCATCAGTAATGACAGGCCTGTCGGACCTAGCAATCAGCCCCAGCATTTT. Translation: CAISNDRPVGPSNQPQHF.

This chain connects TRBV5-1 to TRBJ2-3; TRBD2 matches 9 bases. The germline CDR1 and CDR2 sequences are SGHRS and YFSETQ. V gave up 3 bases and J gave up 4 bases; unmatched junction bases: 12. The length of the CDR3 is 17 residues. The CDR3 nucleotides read TGCGCCAGCAGCTCCCAGCGGGGGGAGGTCTCGGCAGATACGCAGTATTTT. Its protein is CASSSQRGEVSADTQYF.

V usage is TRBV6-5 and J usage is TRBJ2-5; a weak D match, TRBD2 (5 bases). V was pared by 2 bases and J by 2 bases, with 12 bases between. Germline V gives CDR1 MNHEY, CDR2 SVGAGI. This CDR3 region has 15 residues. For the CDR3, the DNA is TGTGCCAGCAGTTACATCAGGACTGGGCAAGAGACCCAGTACTTC. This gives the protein CASSYIRTGQETQYF.

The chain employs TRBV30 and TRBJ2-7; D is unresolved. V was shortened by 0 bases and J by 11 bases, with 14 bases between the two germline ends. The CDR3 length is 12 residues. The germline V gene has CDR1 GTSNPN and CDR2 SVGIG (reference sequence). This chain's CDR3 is CAWSVTGPAEYF. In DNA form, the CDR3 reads TGTGCCTGGAGTGTCACCGGGCCCGCGGAGTACTTC.